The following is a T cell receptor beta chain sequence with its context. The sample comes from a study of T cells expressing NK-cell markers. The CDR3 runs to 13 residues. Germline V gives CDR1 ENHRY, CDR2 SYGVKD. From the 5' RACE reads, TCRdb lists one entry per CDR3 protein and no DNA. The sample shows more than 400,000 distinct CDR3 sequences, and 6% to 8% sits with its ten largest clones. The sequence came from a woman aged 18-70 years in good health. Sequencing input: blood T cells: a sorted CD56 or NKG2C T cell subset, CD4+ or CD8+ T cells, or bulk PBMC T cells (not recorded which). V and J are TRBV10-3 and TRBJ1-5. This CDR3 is CAISEVEYQPQHF.